This TCR beta chain appears in the sequencing data of a study of metastatic and nonmetastatic thyroid tumors. All patients reached thyroid surgery having received no treatment beforehand. This clone was observed many times. V gave up 7 bases and J gave up 7 bases, with 17 bases separating them. This CDR3 is built from 13 residues. Per germline, CDR1 LNHDA and CDR2 SQIVND (reference sequence). MiXCR reprocessed the PCR reads for TCRdb. The sample includes some 60,000 clones, roughly 29% seen only once; the top ten take more than 15%. This sequence originates from a female donor with papillary thyroid cancer or a benign thyroid nodule (not recorded which). Some clones in this sample may be carry-over from other donors' samples. Sequenced input: blood. V usage is TRBV19 and J usage is TRBJ2-7, with D possibly being TRBD1 (5 bases). CDR3 loop: CASNKGLWEEQYF. CDR3 in DNA: TGTGCCAGTAACAAGGGGCTTTGGGAAGAGCAGTACTTC.